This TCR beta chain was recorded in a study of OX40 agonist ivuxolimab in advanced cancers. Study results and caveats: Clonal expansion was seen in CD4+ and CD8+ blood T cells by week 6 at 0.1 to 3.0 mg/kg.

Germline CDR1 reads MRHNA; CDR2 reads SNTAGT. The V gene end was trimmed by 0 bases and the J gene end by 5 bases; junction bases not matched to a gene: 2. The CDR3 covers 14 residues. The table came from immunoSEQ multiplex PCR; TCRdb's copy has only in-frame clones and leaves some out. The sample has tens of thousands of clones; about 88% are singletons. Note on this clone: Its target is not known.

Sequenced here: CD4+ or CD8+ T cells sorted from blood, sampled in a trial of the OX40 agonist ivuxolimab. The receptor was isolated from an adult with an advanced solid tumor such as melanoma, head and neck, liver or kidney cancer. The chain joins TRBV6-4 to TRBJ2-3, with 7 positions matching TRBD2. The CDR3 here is CASSDSWGGDTQYF. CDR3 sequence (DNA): TGTGCCAGCAGTGACTCTTGGGGGGGAGATACGCAGTATTTT.